This TCR beta chain was sequenced for a study of beta chain features in type 1 diabetes. CD4+ cells of the naive, central memory, regulatory and stem cell-like memory types were sorted via CD45RO/CCR7/CD25/CD127/CD95/CD27. Whole-study findings and limits: For patients, the naive, central memory and Treg TCRB repertoires appeared more alike than for healthy donors.

Investigators reverse transcribed all isolated RNA, so they sequenced expressed TCRB transcripts. Assay used: immunoSEQ multiplex PCR; TCRdb lists only in-frame clones, some missing. The sample includes roughly 310,000 clones, approximately 9.9% of them seen just once. The length of the CDR3 is 13 residues. The V end lost 2 bases, the J end lost 3 bases, and 10 bases lay between the germline ends. Germline V gene lookup returns CDR1 GTSNPN and CDR2 SVGIG (reference sequence). Turning to this clone: As yet, its antigen is unknown.

V usage is TRBV30 and J usage is TRBJ2-5; D unclear. Sequenced: naive CD4+ T cells from blood. The clonotype was recovered from a woman aged 30 to 39 in good health. Here the CDR3 reads CAWSQNSKETQYF. Written as DNA, the CDR3 is TGTGCCTGGAGTCAGAACAGTAAAGAGACCCAGTACTTC.